This T cell receptor (beta chain) was identified in a study of glioma-infiltrating T cells. Germline CDR1 KGHSH, CDR2 LQKENI. This CDR3 region has 13 residues. V was pared by 5 bases and J by 4 bases, with 4 bases of the junction left unmatched. Amplification of TCR alpha and beta CDR3 regions from RNA used iRepertoire nested multiplex PCR. Tissue mRNA or PBMC total RNA, roughly 90-450 ng, went into one-step reverse transcription and amplification. One entry per CDR3 protein, called by TCRdb with MiXCR from the multiplex PCR reads. Of 15,000 to 20,000 distinct CDR3 sequences detected, over 45% appear once; the ten largest clones hold approximately 42%.

The source material was glioma tissue, nonneoplastic brain tissue, or PBMCs (not recorded which). The source is a human donor with low-grade glioma or glioblastoma, undergoing nonglioma brain surgery, or in good health (not recorded which). The chain is built from TRBV18 and TRBJ1-1; 7 nucleotides line up with TRBD1. The CDR3 is CASSEDRRTEAFF. The DNA of the CDR3 is TGTGCCAGCTCAGAGGACAGGCGCACTGAAGCTTTCTTT.